The 10 T cell receptor beta chains reported below all come from one sample, sequenced in a study of blood T cell dynamics during melanoma immunotherapy. Time point specified: pre-treatment baseline. Profiling relied on immunoSEQ multiplex PCR, and the TCRdb table lists in-frame clones only, not all of them. The data show more than 11,000 clones, about nine tenths seen once. This material consisted of blood, taken from a patient treated with checkpoint blockade. Source of these receptors: a human donor with melanoma.

The chain uses TRBV2 and TRBJ2-1; tentatively, D is TRBD1 (6 bases). With 8 bases removed from V and 3 bases from J, the gap between germline ends came to 14 bases. Germline V gene lookup returns CDR1 SNHLY and CDR2 FYNNEI. This CDR3 contains 14 residues. Written as DNA, the CDR3 is TGTGCCAGCTTAAAGGACAGAAACTACAATGAGCAGTTCTTC. This encodes CASLKDRNYNEQFF.

The chain has TRBV5-1 and TRBJ1-1; TRBD1 might be the D (6 bases). In germline, CDR1 is SGHRS, CDR2 YFSETQ. This CDR3 is built from 14 residues. V was shortened by 0 bases and J by 4 bases, with 10 bases between the two germline ends. CDR3 in amino acids: CASSLEGGTTEAFF. CDR3 nucleotides: TGCGCCAGCAGCTTGGAAGGGGGGACCACTGAAGCTTTCTTT.

The rearrangement links TRBV7-3 to TRBJ1-5; tentatively, D is TRBD1 (5 bases). Trimming removed 5 bases at V and 3 bases at J, with 20 bases between. CDR3 length equals 17 residues. Germline loops: CDR1 SGHTA, CDR2 FQGTGA. Here the CDR3 reads CASSLDSAGGFNQPQHF. CDR3 in DNA: TGTGCCAGCAGCCTCGACTCCGCTGGGGGATTCAATCAGCCCCAGCATTTT.

This clone was counted a few times. The chain links TRBV29-1 to TRBJ2-1; 8 bases match TRBD1. The CDR3 spans 12 residues. Looked up from germline, CDR1 is SQVTM and CDR2 is ANQGSEA. V was clipped by 7 bases and J by 8 bases; unmatched bases: 7. CDR3 DNA sequence: TGCAGCGCTAGGACAGGGCCCCATGAGCAGTTCTTC. Its protein is CSARTGPHEQFF.

This rearrangement joins TRBV5-1 to TRBJ2-3, with D tentatively TRBD1 (5 bases). Germline assignment: CDR1 SGHRS and CDR2 YFSETQ. The CDR3 contains 16 residues. With 3 bases removed from V and 6 bases from J, the gap between germline ends came to 20 bases. The CDR3 region is CASSSDGAARPDTQYF. DNA for the CDR3: TGCGCCAGCAGCTCGGATGGGGCCGCCCGGCCCGATACGCAGTATTTT.

The V and J genes are TRBV11-2 and TRBJ2-5; D uncertain. CDR1 SGHAT and CDR2 FQNNGV come from the germline V gene. The V gene lost 3 bases and the J gene lost 5 bases, with 19 bases spanning the gap. The CDR3 contains 16 residues. The CDR3 DNA follows: TGTGCCAGCAGCTTCGAAGGGTCTATCCCACCGGAGACCCAGTACTTC. It encodes CASSFEGSIPPETQYF. Together with reference TRBV11-2 and TRBJ2-5, the CDR3 gives the full variable domain: EAGVAQSPRYKIIEKRQSVAFWCNPISGHATLYWYQQILGQGPKLLIQFQNNGVVDDSQLPKDRFSAERLKGVDSTLKIQPAKLEDSAVYLCASSFEGSIPPETQYFGPGTRLLVL.

The chain couples TRBV10-3 to TRBJ1-2, with D unresolved. Germline V gene data show CDR1 as ENHRY and CDR2 as SYGVKD. The CDR3 has 13 amino acids. V was cut by 8 bases and J by 4 bases, with 14 bases left in between. The CDR3 reads CAIGNRESYGYTF. CDR3 nucleotides: TGTGCCATCGGTAACCGAGAAAGCTATGGCTACACCTTC.

This clone showed up just once. The CDR3 reads CAWTEPGNSPLHF. The CDR3 DNA sequence: TGTGCCTGGACAGAGCCTGGGAATTCACCCCTCCACTTT. J is TRBJ1-6 and V is TRBV30; D unclear. This CDR3 comprises 13 residues. Germline assignment: CDR1 GTSNPN and CDR2 SVGIG (reference sequence). V was shortened by 4 bases and J by 7 bases, with 11 bases between the two germline ends.

The chain couples TRBV19 to TRBJ2-2; possibly TRBD1 for D (6 bases). Looked up from germline, CDR1 is LNHDA and CDR2 is SQIVND (reference sequence). The CDR3 consists of 12 residues. V was clipped by 5 bases and J by 7 bases, with 8 bases between them. CDR3 region: CASSPGVGELFF. The CDR3, as DNA: TGTGCCAGTAGTCCAGGGGTCGGGGAGCTGTTTTTT.

In its sample, this clone was seen a few times. The chain has TRBV6-5 and TRBJ2-7; D is unclear. Deletions cut 0 bases from V and 0 bases from J, with 9 bases between. The CDR3 sequence is 15 residues long. From germline, CDR1 is MNHEY and CDR2 SVGAGI. CDR3: CASSYSGRSSYEQYF. The CDR3 DNA reads as TGTGCCAGCAGTTACTCCGGCAGGAGCTCCTACGAGCAGTACTTC.